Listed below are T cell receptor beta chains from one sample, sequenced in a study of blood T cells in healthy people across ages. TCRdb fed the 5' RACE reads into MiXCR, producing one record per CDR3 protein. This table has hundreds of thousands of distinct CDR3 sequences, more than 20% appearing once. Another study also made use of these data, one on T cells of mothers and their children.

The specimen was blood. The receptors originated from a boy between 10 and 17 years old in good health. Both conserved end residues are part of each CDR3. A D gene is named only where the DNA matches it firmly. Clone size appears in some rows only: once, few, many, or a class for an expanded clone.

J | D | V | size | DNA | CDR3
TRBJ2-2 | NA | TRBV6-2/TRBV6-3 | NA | TGTGCCAGCACCCCGGACGGTAGAGGCGCCGGGGAGCTGTTTTTT | CASTPDGRGAGELFF
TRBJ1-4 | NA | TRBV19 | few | TGTGCCAGTAGTATTGGGCGGGGTGAAAAACTGTTTTTT | CASSIGRGEKLFF
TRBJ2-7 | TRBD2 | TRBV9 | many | TGTGCCAGCAGCCAGGGACTAGCGGGAAGGGAGCAGTACTTC | CASSQGLAGREQYF
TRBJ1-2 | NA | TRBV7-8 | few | TGTGCCAGCAGCTTAGAATGGGGCGAGAACTATGGCTACACCTTC | CASSLEWGENYGYTF
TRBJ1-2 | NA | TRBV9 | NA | TGTGCCAGCAGCAACCAGGGTGACTATGGCTACACCTTC | CASSNQGDYGYTF
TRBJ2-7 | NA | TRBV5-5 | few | TGTGCCAGCAGCATGGACGCATCCTACGAGCAGTACTTC | CASSMDASYEQYF
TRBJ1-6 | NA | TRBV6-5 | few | TGTGCCAGCAGTCGCTGGGACTATAATTCACCCCTCCACTTT | CASSRWDYNSPLHF
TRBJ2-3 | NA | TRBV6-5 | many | TGTGCCAGCAGTTCCCCCGCAGATACGCAGTATTTT | CASSSPADTQYF
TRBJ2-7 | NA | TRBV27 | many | TGTGCCAGCAGTTACCAGGACTCCCTCTACGAGCAGTACTTC | CASSYQDSLYEQYF
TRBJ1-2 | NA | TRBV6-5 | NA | TGTGCCAGCAGTCTCGGAACGACAGGAGCAATATATGGCTACACCTTC | CASSLGTTGAIYGYTF
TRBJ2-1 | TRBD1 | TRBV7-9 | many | TGTGCCAGCAGCGCCCGGACAGGGGGCGATGAGCAGTTCTTC | CASSARTGGDEQFF
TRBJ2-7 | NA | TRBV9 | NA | TGTGCCAGCAGCCCAGGGTACGACTCCTACGAGCAGTACTTC | CASSPGYDSYEQYF
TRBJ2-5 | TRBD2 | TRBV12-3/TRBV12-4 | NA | TGTGCCAGCAGTTCGAGAGGCAGACTAGCTGGTGAGACCCAGTACTTC | CASSSRGRLAGETQYF
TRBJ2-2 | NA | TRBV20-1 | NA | TGCAGTGCTATACAGGCCACCGGGGAGCTGTTTTTT | CSAIQATGELFF
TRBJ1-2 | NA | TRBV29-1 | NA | TGCAGCGTTGAAGGAGGTAGTGGCTACATCTTC | CSVEGGSGYIF
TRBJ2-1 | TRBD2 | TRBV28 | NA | TGTGCCAGCAGTTTGACTAGCGGGGGGAATCACAATGAGCAGTTCTTC | CASSLTSGGNHNEQFF
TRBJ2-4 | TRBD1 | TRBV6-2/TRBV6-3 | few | TGTGCCAGCAGACCCGGGACAGGGATGTCGGCCAAAAACATTCAGTACTTC | CASRPGTGMSAKNIQYF
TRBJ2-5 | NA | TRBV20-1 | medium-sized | TGCAGTGCTACATCTTACTACCAAGAGACCCAGTACTTC | CSATSYYQETQYF
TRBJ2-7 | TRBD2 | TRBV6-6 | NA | TGTGCCAGCAGTTACCCAGCGGGAGAGTCGGGCGAGCAGTACTTC | CASSYPAGESGEQYF
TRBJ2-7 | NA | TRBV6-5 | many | TGTGCCAGCAGTTACCGGAGGGACGCCTACGAGCAGTACTTC | CASSYRRDAYEQYF
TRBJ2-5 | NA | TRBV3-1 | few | TGTGCCAGCAGCCAAGCGCGAGGGTCTGAGACCCAGTACTTC | CASSQARGSETQYF
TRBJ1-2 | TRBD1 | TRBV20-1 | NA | TGCAGTGCCACTGACAGGGTTGGCTACACCTTC | CSATDRVGYTF
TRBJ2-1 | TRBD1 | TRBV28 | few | TGTGCCAGCAGTTTATGGGACAGGGGGACCAATGAGCAGTTCTTC | CASSLWDRGTNEQFF
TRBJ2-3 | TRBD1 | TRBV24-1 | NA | TGTGCCACCAGTGATCCCGGACAGGGGTCAGATACGCAGTATTTT | CATSDPGQGSDTQYF
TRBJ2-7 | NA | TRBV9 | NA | TGTGCCAGCAGCGTAGTGGGGAGCTCCTACGAGCAGTACTTC | CASSVVGSSYEQYF
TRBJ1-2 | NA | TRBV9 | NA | TGTGCCAGCAGCGTGATGACCTATGGCTACACCTTC | CASSVMTYGYTF
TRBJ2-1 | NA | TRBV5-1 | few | TGCGCCAGCAGCTTACCGGGAGATGCCTACAATGAGCAGTTCTTC | CASSLPGDAYNEQFF
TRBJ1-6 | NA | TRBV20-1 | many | TGCAGTGCTAGAGATGGGACTTCACCCCTCCACTTT | CSARDGTSPLHF
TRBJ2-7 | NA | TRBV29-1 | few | TGCAGCGTTGAGTTCGGAAGCTACGAGCAGTACTTC | CSVEFGSYEQYF
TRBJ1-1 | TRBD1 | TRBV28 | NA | TGTGCCAGCAGCCACGACAGGGGGGAAGCTTTCTTT | CASSHDRGEAFF
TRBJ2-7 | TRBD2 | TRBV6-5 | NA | TGTGCCAGCAGTGTAACTAGCGGGAACGAGCAGTACTTC | CASSVTSGNEQYF
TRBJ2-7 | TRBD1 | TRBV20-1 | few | TGCAGTGCCACGCCGGACAGGGTATCCGAGCAGTACTTC | CSATPDRVSEQYF
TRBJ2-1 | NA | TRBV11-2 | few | TGTGCCAGCAGCTTTGTTGTCGCAGGGCCCTACAATGAGCAGTTCTTC | CASSFVVAGPYNEQFF
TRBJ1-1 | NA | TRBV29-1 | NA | TGCAGCGTTCGGTTTCAGGAAACGAAAAACACTGAAGCTTTCTTT | CSVRFQETKNTEAFF
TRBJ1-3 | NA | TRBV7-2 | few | TGTGCCAGCAGCTTAGACCAGGGAGGCGGAAACACCATATATTTT | CASSLDQGGGNTIYF
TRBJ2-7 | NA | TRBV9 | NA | TGTGCCAGCAGCGTAGAACCCGACAGATCCTACGAGCAGTACTTC | CASSVEPDRSYEQYF
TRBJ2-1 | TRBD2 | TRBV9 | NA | TGTGCCAGCAGCCCGGGGGGGACTAGCGTATACAATGAGCAGTTCTTC | CASSPGGTSVYNEQFF
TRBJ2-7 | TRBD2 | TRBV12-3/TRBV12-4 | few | TGTGCCAGCAGTTCCCCTCCTAGCGGGCCCTACGAGCAGTACTTC | CASSSPPSGPYEQYF
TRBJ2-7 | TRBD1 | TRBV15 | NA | TGTGCCACCAGCAGACCGGGACAGGGCCACGAGCAGTACTTC | CATSRPGQGHEQYF
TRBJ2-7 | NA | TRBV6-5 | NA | TGTGCCAGCAGTAGACCCCCAGGGGCTCTCTACGAGCAGTACTTC | CASSRPPGALYEQYF
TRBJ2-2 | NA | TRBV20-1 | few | TGCAGTGCTAGAGATCCGAGCGAACGGTCCGGGGAGCTGTTTTTT | CSARDPSERSGELFF
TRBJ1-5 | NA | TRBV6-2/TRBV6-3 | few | TGTGCCAGCAGTTACGGTGGGCTTCATCAGCCCCAGCATTTT | CASSYGGLHQPQHF
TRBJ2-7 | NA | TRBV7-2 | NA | TGTGCCAGCAGCTGGACAACCTACGAGCAGTACTTC | CASSWTTYEQYF
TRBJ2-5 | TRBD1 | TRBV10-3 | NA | TGTGCCATCAGTGGGACAGGCGGCCAAGAGACCCAGTACTTC | CAISGTGGQETQYF
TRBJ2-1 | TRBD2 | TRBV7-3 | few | TGTGCCAGCAGCTCAACCCAGGGACTAGCGGGCTACAATGAGCAGTTCTTC | CASSSTQGLAGYNEQFF
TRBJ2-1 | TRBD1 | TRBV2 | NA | TGTGCCAGCGGGGGACAGGCAGCCTACAATGAGCAGTTCTTC | CASGGQAAYNEQFF
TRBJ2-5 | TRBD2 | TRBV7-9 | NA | TGTGCCAGCAGCGTATCTAGCGGTGAGCTGGGTGGAGAGACCCAGTACTTC | CASSVSSGELGGETQYF
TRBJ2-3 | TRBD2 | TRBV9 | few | TGTGCCAGCAGCGTCGGACTAGCGGGGGGGCTGGGGCAGTATTTT | CASSVGLAGGLGQYF
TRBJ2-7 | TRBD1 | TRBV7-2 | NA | TGTGCCAGCAGCTTTCGACAGGGGGTCCACGAGCAGTACTTC | CASSFRQGVHEQYF
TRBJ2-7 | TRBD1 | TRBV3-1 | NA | TGTGCCAGCAGCCGAGACGCGGGACAGGGTCGCGAGCAGTACTTC | CASSRDAGQGREQYF
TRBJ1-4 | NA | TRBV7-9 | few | TGTGCCAGCAGCCCCCCGAAGACAGGTAGAAATGAAAAACTGTTTTTT | CASSPPKTGRNEKLFF
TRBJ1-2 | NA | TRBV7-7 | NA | TGTGCTAGCAGCTCCCGGACAGAAAAGACAAGCTATGGCTACACCTTC | CASSSRTEKTSYGYTF
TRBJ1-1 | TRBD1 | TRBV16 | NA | TGTGCCAGCAGCCGGAATCCAGGGGGCACTGAAGCTTTCTTT | CASSRNPGGTEAFF